This TCR beta chain originates from a study of cytomegalovirus exposure and HLA in healthy donors. Regarding the study as a whole: The authors confirmed in vitro that three CMV-associated chains were specific for CMV antigens. It was approximately 160 TCR beta chains that were listed as cytomegalovirus-associated. Reports described diagnosis of cytomegalovirus status by the classifier as highly specific and sensitive.

This clone was seen a handful of times. Antigen unknown. The study drew the donors from its roughly 120-subject validation cohort, separate from the roughly 700-subject first cohort. This CDR3 region has 13 residues. Germline lookup yields CDR1 SEHNR and CDR2 FQNEAQ (reference sequence). The trim removed 5 bases at V and 7 bases at J, leaving 8 bases unmatched. Sequencing used immunoSEQ multiplex PCR; TCRdb keeps in-frame clones, though not all of them. The sample has fewer than 90,000 clones; approximately 81% are singletons. This TCR derives from a woman younger than 35 in good health and CMV-seropositive. Material for sequencing was PBMCs. The chain couples TRBV7-9 to TRBJ2-7, with 7 bases matching TRBD2. Written as DNA, the CDR3 is TGTGCCAGCAGCCAAGACGGGGGGAGGGAGCAGTACTTC. Translated: CASSQDGGREQYF.